This TCR beta chain was identified during a study of blood T cell repertoires in COVID-19. On the study more broadly: PBMCs, B-cell-depleted T cells, or T cells provided the cDNA or gDNA that made up the material.

Participant-reported clinical history was the basis for cohort assignment. The CDR3 contains 13 residues. Trimming shortened V by 4 bases and J by 8 bases, and 14 bases separated the two germline ends. CDR1 MGHDK and CDR2 SYGVNS come from the germline V gene. Produced via immunoSEQ multiplex PCR; TCRdb's table is partial and in-frame only. Seen here are 350,000 to 450,000 clones, 80% to 95% observed once, and the top ten hold 0.7% to 0.95%. The receptor was isolated from a woman aged 35 to 49 who had been exposed to COVID-19. Specimen: PBMCs or T cells enriched from blood (not recorded which). The rearrangement uses TRBV25-1 and TRBJ1-2, with a tentative D call TRBD1 (5 bases). CDR3 coding DNA: TGTGCCAGCAGTGCCAGGGCCCGGAGCGGCTACACCTTC. The encoded protein is CASSARARSGYTF.